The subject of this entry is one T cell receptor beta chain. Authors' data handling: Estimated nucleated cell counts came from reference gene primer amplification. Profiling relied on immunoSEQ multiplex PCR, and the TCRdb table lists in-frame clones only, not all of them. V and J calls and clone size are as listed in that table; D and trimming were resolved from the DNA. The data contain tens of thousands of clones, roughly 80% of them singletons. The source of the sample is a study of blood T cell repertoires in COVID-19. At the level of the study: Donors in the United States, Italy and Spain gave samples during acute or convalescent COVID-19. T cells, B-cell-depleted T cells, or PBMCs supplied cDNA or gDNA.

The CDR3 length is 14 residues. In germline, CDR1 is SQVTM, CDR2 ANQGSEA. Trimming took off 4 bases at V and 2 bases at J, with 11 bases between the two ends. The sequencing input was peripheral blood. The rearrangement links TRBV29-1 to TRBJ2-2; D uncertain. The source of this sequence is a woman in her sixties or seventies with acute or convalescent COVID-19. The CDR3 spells CSVGAGSNTGELFF. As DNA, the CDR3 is TGCAGCGTTGGGGCAGGATCAAACACCGGGGAGCTGTTTTTT.